The 24 T cell receptor beta chains reported below all come from one sample, sequenced in a study of cytomegalovirus exposure and HLA in healthy donors. The PCR had 60 Vbeta and 13 Jbeta primers. Sequenced by immunoSEQ multiplex PCR; TCRdb stores in-frame clones only, minus some. Counted here are approximately 74,000 clones, about 60% occurring once; the ten biggest clones make up more than 5%. The material sequenced was PBMCs. Receptors were obtained from a man younger than 40 in good health and CMV-seropositive.

The CDR3 is CASSGRTGGKRGTYGYTF. Here the CDR3 DNA reads TGTGCCAGCAGCGGACGGACAGGGGGCAAAAGGGGGACATATGGCTACACCTTC. The genes are TRBV7-9 and TRBJ1-2, with 11 bases lining up with TRBD1. V shed 5 bases, J shed 5 bases, and the junction held 16 bases outside the gene matches. Germline values: CDR1 SEHNR, CDR2 FQNEAQ (reference sequence). The CDR3 is made up of 18 amino acids.

This clone appeared a few times. The chain links TRBV2 to TRBJ2-7; D might be TRBD2 (5 bases). This CDR3 spans 12 amino acids. V was shortened by 6 bases and J by 6 bases, with 12 bases between the two germline ends. Per the germline V gene, CDR1 is SNHLY and CDR2 is FYNNEI. The CDR3 sequence: CASRSDGGEQYF. CDR3 in DNA: TGTGCCAGCAGATCGGACGGAGGCGAGCAGTACTTC.

V is TRBV5-1 and J is TRBJ2-7, with TRBD2 as a possible D gene (5 bases). The CDR3 has 13 residues. Trimming left V 4 bases short and J 5 bases short, with 13 bases between. Germline V gives CDR1 SGHRS, CDR2 YFSETQ. CDR3 in DNA: TGCGCCAGCAGCACCGGGGTGCTGGACGAGCAGTACTTC. Translation gives CASSTGVLDEQYF. Supplemented by reference TRBV5-1 and TRBJ2-7, the full variable domain reads KAGVTQTPRYLIKTRGQQVTLSCSPISGHRSVSWYQQTPGQGLQFLFEYFSETQRNKGNFPGRFSGRQFSNSRSEMNVSTLELGDSALYLCASSTGVLDEQYFGPGTRLTVT.

The chain carries TRBV11-1 and TRBJ2-3; maybe TRBD2 (6 bases). CDR3 length: 15 amino acids. Germline V gene data show CDR1 as SGHAT and CDR2 as FQDESV (reference sequence). V gave up 3 bases and J gave up 0 bases, with 10 bases separating them. The CDR3 nucleotides read TGTGCCAGCAGCTTGGGCGGGGTGAGCACAGATACGCAGTATTTT. Translating it yields CASSLGGVSTDTQYF.

V and J are TRBV5-8 and TRBJ2-3, with no clear D. Germline V CDR1 and CDR2: SGHTS, YDEGEE. V lost 2 bases and J lost 6, with 13 bases in between. The CDR3 runs to 14 residues. The CDR3 coding sequence is TGTGCCAGCAGCTTCATGGGCGTCCCGGATACGCAGTATTTT. This codes for CASSFMGVPDTQYF.

This clone was seen only a few times. The chain recombines TRBV11-1 with TRBJ2-1, with a possible D match to TRBD1 (6 bases). CDR3 size: 14 residues. Germline CDR1 is SGHAT and CDR2 is FQDESV (reference sequence). V was clipped by 4 bases and J by 6 bases, with 13 bases between them. The CDR3 nucleotides read TGTGCCAGCAGCTCGCAGGGGATAAGCAATGAGCAGTTCTTC. This gives the protein CASSSQGISNEQFF. The variable domain in full, completed from reference TRBV11-1 and TRBJ2-1, reads EAEVAQSPRYKITEKSQAVAFWCDPISGHATLYWYRQILGQGPELLVQFQDESVVDDSQLPKDRFSAERLKGVDSTLKIQPAELGDSAMYLCASSSQGISNEQFFGPGTRLTVL.

Judged by abundance, this clone is medium-sized (0.01 to 0.1%). This chain links TRBV4-3 with TRBJ2-3, with 8 bases fitting TRBD2. Germline lookup yields CDR1 LGHNA and CDR2 YSLEER. V trimming: 1 base; J trimming: 5 bases; junction bases outside the gene matches: 11. The CDR3 extends over 17 amino acids. The DNA for the CDR3 is TGCGCCAGCAGCCAAGGTTCCCTAGCGGGTGGTAGAGATACGCAGTATTTT. This gives the protein CASSQGSLAGGRDTQYF.

This clone was recorded only once. The CDR3 here is CASSQEGVEQYF. The CDR3 coding sequence is TGTGCCAGCAGCCAAGAAGGGGTCGAGCAGTACTTC. V usage is TRBV14 and J usage is TRBJ2-7; tentative D call: TRBD1 (5 bases). Germline V lookup: CDR1 SGHDN, CDR2 FVKESK. Trimming took off 0 bases at V and 6 bases at J, with 6 bases between the two ends. This CDR3 is 12 amino acids long.

The V gene is TRBV27, the J gene TRBJ2-7, with TRBD2 as a possible D gene (6 bases). Deletions cut 5 bases from V and 3 bases from J, with 14 bases between. The germline V gene encodes CDR1 MNHEY and CDR2 SMNVEV (reference sequence). This CDR3 comprises 14 residues. The CDR3 here is CASSPYGRIYEQYF. CDR3 sequence (DNA): TGTGCCAGCAGTCCCTACGGGAGAATCTACGAGCAGTACTTC.

The chain is built from TRBV9 and TRBJ2-7; 9 nucleotides align to TRBD2. The V and J ends lost 0 bases and 5 bases, in that order; junction bases with no gene match: 6. CDR1 is SGDLS and CDR2 is YYNGEE in the germline V gene. The CDR3 sequence is 15 residues long. This chain's CDR3 is CASSVDGGRAHEQYF. CDR3 DNA: TGTGCCAGCAGCGTAGACGGCGGGAGGGCCCACGAGCAGTACTTC.

This clone was observed a few times. The J gene is TRBJ1-5, the V gene TRBV9; 8 nucleotides line up with TRBD1. The CDR3 loop spans 15 amino acids. Germline lookup yields CDR1 SGDLS and CDR2 YYNGEE. With 3 bases clipped from V and 4 bases from J, the junction kept 6 bases outside the gene matches. The DNA for the CDR3 is TGTGCCAGCAGCGCTACAGGGGGTGGGAATCAGCCCCAGCATTTT. Amino acid sequence: CASSATGGGNQPQHF.

The chain uses TRBV5-1 and TRBJ2-3; D is unclear. Trimming removed 6 bases from V and 6 bases from J, with 8 bases in between. The CDR3 is 11 amino acids. Germline V gene sequence: CDR1 SGHRS, CDR2 YFSETQ. CDR3 DNA sequence: TGCGCCAGCAACTCGGGTGATACGCAGTATTTT. Translated, it gives CASNSGDTQYF.

The chain carries TRBV28 and TRBJ1-2; 8 bases are shared with TRBD1. V lost 7 bases and J lost 4; bases outside the gene matches: 5. This CDR3 comprises 13 residues. The V gene's germline CDR1 is MDHEN and CDR2 SYDVKM. Written as DNA, the CDR3 is TGTGCCAGCATCTCCGGGACAGGCTATGGCTACACCTTC. Protein product: CASISGTGYGYTF.

CDR3 DNA sequence: TGTGCCAGCAGCTTAGATCCCGGGAGCGCCGAGCAGTACTTC. Its protein product is CASSLDPGSAEQYF. The rearrangement links TRBV7-2 to TRBJ2-7; D is possibly TRBD2 (6 bases). Looked up from germline, CDR1 is SGHTA and CDR2 is FQGNSA. V lost 1 base to trimming and J lost 6 bases, with 13 bases between them. The CDR3 covers 14 residues.

The chain joins TRBV29-1 to TRBJ2-3; possible D gene TRBD1, 6 bases. CDR1 SQVTM and CDR2 ANQGSEA come from the germline V gene. This CDR3 comprises 14 residues. V shed 6 bases and J shed 3 bases, with 16 bases lying between them. In DNA form, the CDR3 reads TGCAGCGTCGGGGCAGGGGTTGCAACAGATACGCAGTATTTT. This translates into CSVGAGVATDTQYF.

The gene calls are TRBV4-3 and TRBJ2-2; D might be TRBD1 (6 bases). The CDR3 runs 16 residues. Per germline, CDR1 LGHNA and CDR2 YSLEER. V lost 5 bases and J 5 bases, leaving 18 bases between the germline ends. CDR3 region: CASSVSGTRETGELFF. CDR3 in DNA: TGCGCCAGCAGCGTTTCCGGGACAAGGGAAACCGGGGAGCTGTTTTTT.

The chain couples TRBV7-3 to TRBJ1-2; D is perhaps TRBD1 (6 bases). V was trimmed by 1 base and J by 4 bases, leaving 16 bases between them. In germline, CDR1 is SGHTA, CDR2 FQGTGA. This CDR3 is 16 amino acids long. The CDR3 nucleotides are TGTGCCAGCAGCTTAAATTCGGGGGGCGTCGGCTATGGCTACACCTTC. Its translation: CASSLNSGGVGYGYTF.

This clone was detected once. CDR3 protein: CASSWGRTGMHEQYF. CDR3 coding DNA: TGCGCCAGCAGCTGGGGCCGGACAGGGATGCACGAGCAGTACTTC. V and J are TRBV5-1 and TRBJ2-7, with 8 nucleotides matching TRBD1. This CDR3 is 15 amino acids long. Per the germline V gene, CDR1 is SGHRS and CDR2 is YFSETQ. The ends lost 3 bases at V and 5 bases at J; junction bases unmatched: 10.

This clone appeared a few times. The chain has TRBV6-5 and TRBJ2-5, with D perhaps matching TRBD1 (5 bases). There are 15 residues in the CDR3. The V and J ends lost 5 bases and 2 bases respectively, with 15 bases between them. Per germline, CDR1 MNHEY and CDR2 SVGAGI. Here the CDR3 DNA reads TGTGCCAGCAGTACAGGCCTTGCAGTACAAGAGACCCAGTACTTC. Translation gives CASSTGLAVQETQYF.

This chain links TRBV20-1 with TRBJ2-3; TRBD2 is a possible D gene (6 bases). V lost 7 bases, J lost 4 bases, and 9 bases lay in between. CDR3 size: 11 residues. CDR1 is DFQATT, CDR2 SNEGSKA, per germline (reference sequence). For the CDR3, the DNA is TGCAGTGTCAGGGAGGCAGATACGCAGTATTTT. Translation gives CSVREADTQYF.

This chain joins TRBV29-1 and TRBJ2-1; a weak D match, TRBD1 (6 bases). This CDR3 has 12 residues. Trimming cost V 7 bases and J 5 bases, with 12 bases left between them. The germline CDR1 and CDR2 sequences are SQVTM and ANQGSEA. The chain's CDR3 is CSDRDNHNEQFF. CDR3 bases: TGCAGCGACCGGGACAACCACAATGAGCAGTTCTTC.

The V call is TRBV19, the J call TRBJ2-7; 7 bases line up with TRBD1. V lost 3 bases and J lost 2; bases outside the gene matches: 13. The germline gives CDR1 LNHDA, CDR2 SQIVND (reference sequence). CDR3 length equals 17 residues. CDR3 sequence (DNA): TGTGCCAGTAGTATGGGTGCAAGACAGGGCCTCCCCTACGAGCAGTACTTC. It specifies CASSMGARQGLPYEQYF.

V usage is TRBV13 and J usage is TRBJ2-1; TRBD1 matches at 9 bases. CDR3 length: 16 residues. The trim removed 6 bases at V and 8 bases at J, leaving 14 bases unmatched. CDR1 and CDR2 (germline): PRHDT, FYEKMQ (reference sequence). The CDR3 bases are TGTGCCAGCAGTTTACTCCTGGGGACAGGGAACCATGAGCAGTTCTTC. Protein sequence: CASSLLLGTGNHEQFF.

The chain has TRBV6-1 and TRBJ2-3; 7 nucleotides agree with TRBD2. The J segment lost 5 bases and the V segment lost 11 bases, leaving 10 bases of the junction unmatched. The CDR3 runs to 13 residues. Germline V gene lookup returns CDR1 MNHNS and CDR2 SASEGT. The CDR3 sequence: CAASSGNVDTQYF. CDR3 coding DNA: TGTGCCGCCTCTAGCGGAAACGTAGATACGCAGTATTTT.